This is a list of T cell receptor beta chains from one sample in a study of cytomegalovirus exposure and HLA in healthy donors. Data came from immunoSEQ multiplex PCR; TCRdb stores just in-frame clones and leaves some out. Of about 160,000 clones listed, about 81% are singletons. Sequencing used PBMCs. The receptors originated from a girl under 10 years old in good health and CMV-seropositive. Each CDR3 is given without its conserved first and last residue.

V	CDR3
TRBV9	ASSVGGVRKETQY
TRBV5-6	ASSWGGGGSSYEQY
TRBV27	ASSLIAPHMGPGQPQH
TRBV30	AWSVQQVNQPQH
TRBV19	ASSIVAGEHEKLF
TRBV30	ARSLSGANVLT
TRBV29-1	SGWDRGNTEAF
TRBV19	ASGWASGRSYEQY
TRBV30	AWSQSQGGYGYT
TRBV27	ASSFIGGRPYGYT
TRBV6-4	ASSDARGYT
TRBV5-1	ASTFTGVGTEAF
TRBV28	ASGPGAAYGYT
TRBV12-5	ASGGSEEGWDRDTEAF
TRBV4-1	ASSQVGGQGPSTQY
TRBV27	ASSLSPPPTGITEAF
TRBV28	ASSLQGLSYEQY
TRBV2	AHKAGQGIYEQY
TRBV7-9	ASSSSGTGEDYT
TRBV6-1	ASSVRAARVVTEAF
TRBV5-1	ASSLASETQY
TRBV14	ASSLGTPPGDTQY
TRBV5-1	ASRDGQGNYGYT
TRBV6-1	ASSEEEGARQY
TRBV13	ASSPRGSSYEQY
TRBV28	ASSSPGGYEQY
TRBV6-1	ASSVIEGATQSQH
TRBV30	AWSGEAGEETQY
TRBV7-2	ASSLLGSTVYIQY
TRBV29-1	SAVVGGTEPQH
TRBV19	ASRMSTYSNQPQH
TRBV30	AWSVRDRALFDGYT
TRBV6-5	ASSRSDTEAF
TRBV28	ASSRGGNYGYT
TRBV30	AWTRGNPEAF
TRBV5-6	ASSSETIEETQY
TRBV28	ASSRQGISYQPQH
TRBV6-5	ASSYSAGTEAF
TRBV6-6	ASYPTDRGFGNTIY